One and the same sample provided the 25 T cell receptor beta chains below, sequenced in a study of OX40 agonist ivuxolimab in advanced cancers. Produced via immunoSEQ multiplex PCR; TCRdb's table is partial and in-frame only. The top ten hold roughly 20% of the sample, which has tens of thousands of clones, over 80% seen once. Sequencing used CD4+ or CD8+ T cells sorted from blood, obtained in a trial of the OX40 agonist ivuxolimab. These TCRs come from an adult with an advanced solid tumor such as melanoma, head and neck, liver or kidney cancer.

The chain carries TRBV6-5 and TRBJ2-7, with D hard to call. This CDR3 has 11 amino acids. CDR1 and CDR2 (germline): MNHEY, SVGAGI. V dropped 6 bases and J dropped 3 bases, with 6 bases sitting between them. In DNA form, the CDR3 reads TGTGCCAGCAGCACCCTCTACGAGCAGTACTTC. Residues: CASSTLYEQYF.

CDR3 DNA sequence: TGTGCCAGCAGCCCATGGATGGGACAGGGAGCTAATAAGGAGCAGTACTTC. Encoded protein: CASSPWMGQGANKEQYF. This chain links TRBV7-6 with TRBJ2-7, with 9 nucleotides matching TRBD1. This CDR3 contains 17 residues. The J segment lost 7 bases and the V segment lost 5 bases, leaving 18 bases of the junction unmatched. CDR1 SGHVS and CDR2 FNYEAQ come from the germline V gene.

The chain recombines TRBV7-2 with TRBJ1-2; 11 positions agree with TRBD1. With V trimmed by 5 bases and J by 2 bases, 7 bases remained unmatched. CDR1 is SGHTA, CDR2 FQGNSA, per germline. The CDR3 is 16 residues long. The CDR3 sequence is CASSRTGGATNYGYTF. Here the CDR3 DNA reads TGTGCCAGCAGCCGGACAGGGGGCGCTACCAACTATGGCTACACCTTC.

The chain carries TRBV5-5 and TRBJ1-1; maybe TRBD1 (5 bases). Germline V lookup: CDR1 SGHKS, CDR2 YYEKEE (reference sequence). The CDR3 runs to 14 residues. The V end lost 4 bases, the J end lost 4 bases, and 14 bases lay between the germline ends. CDR3 DNA sequence: TGTGCCAGCAGCGGCCACGGGGGAGGCACTGAAGCTTTCTTT. It translates to CASSGHGGGTEAFF.

This chain links TRBV6-6 with TRBJ2-7; 8 bases map to TRBD1. After removal of 6 bases from V and 7 bases from J, the junction contained 8 bases not matched to a gene. The CDR3 sequence is 13 residues long. Germline V gives CDR1 MNHNY, CDR2 SVGAGI (reference sequence). CDR3 sequence reads: CASRPWTGQEQYF. In DNA, the CDR3 is TGTGCCAGCAGACCTTGGACAGGGCAAGAGCAGTACTTC.

By its share, this clone is medium-sized. This sequence joins TRBV4-2 and TRBJ2-1, with TRBD2 identical over 14 bases. Germline lookup yields CDR1 LGHNA and CDR2 YNFKEQ. The CDR3 sequence is 15 residues long. The V gene end was trimmed by 5 bases and the J gene end by 6 bases; junction bases not matched to a gene: 3. In DNA form, the CDR3 reads TGTGCCAGCAGCTCTGGACTAGCGGGGGGCAATGAGCAGTTCTTC. Its protein is CASSSGLAGGNEQFF.

The chain joins TRBV7-6 to TRBJ2-7, with D hard to call. Trimming took off 0 bases at V and 0 bases at J, with 3 bases between the two ends. The CDR3 spans 13 residues. Germline assignment: CDR1 SGHVS and CDR2 FNYEAQ. This CDR3 is CASSLANSYEQYF. The CDR3 DNA sequence: TGTGCCAGCAGCTTAGCAAACTCCTACGAGCAGTACTTC.

The rearrangement uses TRBV18 and TRBJ2-3; no definite D call. Germline lookup yields CDR1 KGHSH and CDR2 LQKENI. CDR3 length: 13 residues. The ends were cut back, 0 bases at V and 0 bases at J, with 1 base in the middle. DNA for the CDR3: TGTGCCAGCTCACCACCGAGCACAGATACGCAGTATTTT. Translated, it gives CASSPPSTDTQYF.

The chain joins TRBV7-6 to TRBJ2-7; a possible D gene is TRBD2 (6 bases). This CDR3 comprises 15 residues. Per the germline V gene, CDR1 is SGHVS and CDR2 is FNYEAQ. V gave up 5 bases and J gave up 4 bases, with 18 bases separating them. CDR3 loop: CASSPAGTAGYEQYF. DNA for the CDR3: TGTGCCAGCAGCCCCGCCGGGACCGCGGGGTACGAGCAGTACTTC.

V usage is TRBV30 and J usage is TRBJ2-7, with D unresolved. CDR3 length: 13 amino acids. Trimming stripped 0 bases from V and 3 bases from J, with 9 bases between. Germline assignment: CDR1 GTSNPN and CDR2 SVGIG (reference sequence). The CDR3 spells CAWSVSGDYEQYF. CDR3 nucleotides: TGTGCCTGGAGTGTATCAGGCGACTACGAGCAGTACTTC.

The CDR3 DNA reads TGTGCCAGCACCGGGGCCTATGGCTACACCTTC. It is translated as CASTGAYGYTF. The V and J genes are TRBV7-9 and TRBJ1-2; perhaps TRBD1 as D (5 bases). The CDR3 consists of 11 residues. Deletions cut 7 bases from V and 4 bases from J, with 7 bases between. Germline loops: CDR1 SEHNR, CDR2 FQNEAQ (reference sequence).

The table lists this clone with a few counts. This chain links TRBV6-6 with TRBJ2-7; TRBD2 agrees at 9 bases. Unmatched junction bases numbered 8, after V lost 1 base and J lost 7 bases. This CDR3 is built from 15 residues. Germline values: CDR1 MNHNY, CDR2 SVGAGI (reference sequence). For the CDR3, the DNA is TGTGCCAGCAGTTACTATCCGGGCGGGAGGGGTGAGCAGTACTTC. Its translation: CASSYYPGGRGEQYF.

The chain joins TRBV10-2 to TRBJ1-1, with D maybe TRBD1 (6 bases). The germline gives CDR1 WSHSY, CDR2 SAAADI. This CDR3 contains 13 residues. V gave up 7 bases and J gave up 0 bases, with 9 bases separating them. DNA of the CDR3: TGCGCCAGCAAGGGGGGCGTGAACACTGAAGCTTTCTTT. It codes for CASKGGVNTEAFF.

The V gene is TRBV14, the J gene TRBJ2-7; a possible D gene is TRBD2 (5 bases). Germline V lookup: CDR1 SGHDN, CDR2 FVKESK. This CDR3 is 13 amino acids long. Trimming shortened V by 4 bases and J by 8 bases, and 15 bases separated the two germline ends. CDR3 nucleotide sequence: TGTGCCAGCAGCCTCCGGGGTAATTACAAGCAGTACTTC. Translation gives CASSLRGNYKQYF.

This clone appeared a few times. The CDR3 region has the DNA TGTGCCAGCAGCTTAATGGCCGGATATAACAATGAGCAGTTCTTC. Protein sequence: CASSLMAGYNNEQFF. The chain uses TRBV7-3 and TRBJ2-1; no clear D. V lost 1 base to trimming and J lost 5 bases, with 12 bases between them. The CDR3 runs to 15 residues. Germline V CDR1 and CDR2: SGHTA, FQGTGA.

J is TRBJ2-1 and V is TRBV18; D unclear. CDR3 size: 14 residues. V was shortened by 3 bases and J by 8 bases, with 14 bases between the two germline ends. Germline V CDR1 and CDR2: KGHSH, LQKENI. This chain's CDR3 is CASSPTVGSYEQFF. The CDR3 coding sequence is TGTGCCAGCTCACCGACTGTAGGTTCGTATGAGCAGTTCTTC.

The V and J genes are TRBV4-1 and TRBJ1-3; D unresolved. Germline V gene data show CDR1 as MGHRA and CDR2 as YSYEKL. Trimming pared 4 bases from V and 2 bases from J, leaving 6 bases between. This CDR3 spans 13 amino acids. The CDR3 protein is CASSLGAGNTIYF. In DNA form, the CDR3 reads TGCGCCAGCAGCCTTGGGGCTGGAAACACCATATATTTT.

The gene calls are TRBV28 and TRBJ1-5; 7 positions agree with TRBD1. The CDR3 contains 14 residues. Trimming removed 0 bases from V and 7 bases from J; junction bases left unmatched: 3. Germline CDR1 MDHEN, CDR2 SYDVKM. Here the CDR3 reads CASSLWTGRQPQHF. In nucleotides, the CDR3 is TGTGCCAGCAGTTTATGGACAGGGCGGCAGCCCCAGCATTTT.

J is TRBJ2-7 and V is TRBV7-3; 9 bases are shared with TRBD2. Germline CDR1 reads SGHTA; CDR2 reads FQGTGA. With V trimmed by 4 bases and J by 3 bases, 4 bases remained unmatched. CDR3 length equals 14 residues. CDR3 region: CASSWSSGNYEQYF. Written as DNA, the CDR3 is TGTGCCAGCAGCTGGTCTAGCGGGAACTACGAGCAGTACTTC.

The chain couples TRBV9 to TRBJ2-1; 9 bases line up with TRBD2. This CDR3 has 14 residues. V gave up 3 bases and J gave up 3 bases; unmatched junction bases: 1. The germline V gene encodes CDR1 SGDLS and CDR2 YYNGEE. This CDR3 reads CASSASGDYNEQFF. DNA for the CDR3: TGTGCCAGCAGCGCTAGCGGGGACTACAATGAGCAGTTCTTC.

The V and J genes are TRBV27 and TRBJ2-1; TRBD2 agrees at 7 bases. Unmatched junction bases numbered 5, after V lost 7 bases and J lost 5 bases. This CDR3 is 13 amino acids long. Germline-derived CDR1 and CDR2 are MNHEY and SMNVEV (reference sequence). Here the CDR3 reads CASTSGTNNEQFF. CDR3 coding DNA: TGTGCCAGCACCTCCGGGACTAACAATGAGCAGTTCTTC.

The chain is built from TRBV15 and TRBJ1-2; no clear D gene. The germline CDR1 and CDR2 sequences are LNHNV and YYDKDF (reference sequence). The CDR3 contains 15 residues. V lost 0 bases, J lost 2 bases, and 10 bases lay in between. The CDR3 DNA is TGTGCCACCAGCAGAGATCGACGGGAAAACTATGGCTACACCTTC. Encoded protein: CATSRDRRENYGYTF. The variable domain in full, completed from reference TRBV15 and TRBJ1-2, reads DAMVIQNPRYQVTQFGKPVTLSCSQTLNHNVMYWYQQKSSQAPKLLFHYYDKDFNNEADTPDNFQSRRPNTSFCFLDIRSPGLGDTAMYLCATSRDRRENYGYTFGSGTRLTVV.

V gene TRBV19 combines with J gene TRBJ2-7; the match to TRBD1 covers 7 bases. The CDR3 is made up of 15 amino acids. V was clipped by 5 bases and J by 3 bases; unmatched bases: 10. Germline-derived CDR1 and CDR2 are LNHDA and SQIVND (reference sequence). The chain's CDR3 is CASSPPGQYFYEQYF. CDR3 sequence (DNA): TGTGCCAGTAGTCCCCCGGGACAGTACTTCTACGAGCAGTACTTC.

In its sample, this clone ranks as medium-sized. The sample carries other DNA sequences with the same CDR3. The chain couples TRBV19 to TRBJ1-5, with D unclear. The CDR3 loop spans 13 amino acids. V lost 5 bases, J lost 0 bases, and 5 bases lay in between. Germline CDR1 LNHDA, CDR2 SQIVND (reference sequence). CDR3: CASSLNSNQPQHF. The CDR3 coding sequence is TGTGCCAGTAGTTTGAATAGCAATCAGCCCCAGCATTTT.

The rearrangement uses TRBV6-1 and TRBJ2-2; TRBD1 aligns across 7 bases. Germline V gene lookup returns CDR1 MNHNS and CDR2 SASEGT. V lost 6 bases, J lost 7 bases, and 8 bases stayed unmatched. CDR3 length: 14 amino acids. CDR3 bases: TGTGCCAGCAGGAAGACAGGGATTGACGGGGAGCTGTTTTTT. This gives the protein CASRKTGIDGELFF.